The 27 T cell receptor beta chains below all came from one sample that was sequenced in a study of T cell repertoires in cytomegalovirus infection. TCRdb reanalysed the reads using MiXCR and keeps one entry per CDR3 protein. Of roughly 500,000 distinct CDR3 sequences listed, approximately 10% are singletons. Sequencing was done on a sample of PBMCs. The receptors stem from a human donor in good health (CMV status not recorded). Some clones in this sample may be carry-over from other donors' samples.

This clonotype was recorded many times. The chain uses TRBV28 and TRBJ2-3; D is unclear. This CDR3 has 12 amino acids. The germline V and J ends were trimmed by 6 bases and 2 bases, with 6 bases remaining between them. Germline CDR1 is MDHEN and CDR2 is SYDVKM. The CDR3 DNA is TGTGCCAGCAGGGTCACCACAGATACGCAGTATTTT. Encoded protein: CASRVTTDTQYF. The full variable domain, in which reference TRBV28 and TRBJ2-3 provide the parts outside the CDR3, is DVKVTQSSRYLVKRTGEKVFLECVQDMDHENMFWYRQDPGLGLRLIYFSYDVKMKEKGDIPEGYSVSREKKERFSLILESASTNQTSMYLCASRVTTDTQYFGPGTRLTVL.

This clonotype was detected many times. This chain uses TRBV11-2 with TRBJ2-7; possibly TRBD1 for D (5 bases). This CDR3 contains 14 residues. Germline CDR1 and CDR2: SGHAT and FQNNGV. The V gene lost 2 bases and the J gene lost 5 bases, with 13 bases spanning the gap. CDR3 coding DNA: TGTGCCAGCAGCTTACGCGGAACACAGGACGAGCAGTACTTC. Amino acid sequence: CASSLRGTQDEQYF.

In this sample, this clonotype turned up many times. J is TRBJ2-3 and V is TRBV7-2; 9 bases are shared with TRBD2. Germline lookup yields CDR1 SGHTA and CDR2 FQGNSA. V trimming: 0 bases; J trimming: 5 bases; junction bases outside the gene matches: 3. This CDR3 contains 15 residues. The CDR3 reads CASSLAAGGGDTQYF. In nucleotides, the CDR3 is TGTGCCAGCAGCTTAGCAGCGGGGGGAGGAGATACGCAGTATTTT.

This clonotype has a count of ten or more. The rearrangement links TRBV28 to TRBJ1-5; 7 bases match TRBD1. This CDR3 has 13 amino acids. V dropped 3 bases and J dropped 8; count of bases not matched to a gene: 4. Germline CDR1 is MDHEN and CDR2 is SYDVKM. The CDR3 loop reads CASSFRGAKPQHF. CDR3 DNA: TGTGCCAGCAGTTTCAGGGGGGCGAAGCCCCAGCATTTT.

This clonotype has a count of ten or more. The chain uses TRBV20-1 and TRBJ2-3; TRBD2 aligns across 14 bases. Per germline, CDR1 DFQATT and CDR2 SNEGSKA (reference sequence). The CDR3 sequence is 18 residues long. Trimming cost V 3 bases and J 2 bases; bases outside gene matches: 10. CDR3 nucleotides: TGCAGTGCTAGCGGGACTAGCGGGAGTTTTGTGTACACAGATACGCAGTATTTT. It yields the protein CSASGTSGSFVYTDTQYF.

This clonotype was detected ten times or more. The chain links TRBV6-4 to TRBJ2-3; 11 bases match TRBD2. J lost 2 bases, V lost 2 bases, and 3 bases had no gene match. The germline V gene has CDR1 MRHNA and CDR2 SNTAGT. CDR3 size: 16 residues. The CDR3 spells CASSDVSGRATDTQYF. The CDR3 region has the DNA TGTGCCAGCAGTGACGTTAGCGGGAGGGCCACAGATACGCAGTATTTT.

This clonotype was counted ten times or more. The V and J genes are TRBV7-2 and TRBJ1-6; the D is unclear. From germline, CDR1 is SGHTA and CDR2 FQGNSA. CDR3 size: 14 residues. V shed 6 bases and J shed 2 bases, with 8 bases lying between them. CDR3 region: CASRDGPYNSPLHF. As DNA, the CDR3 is TGTGCCAGCAGGGACGGTCCCTATAATTCACCCCTCCACTTT.

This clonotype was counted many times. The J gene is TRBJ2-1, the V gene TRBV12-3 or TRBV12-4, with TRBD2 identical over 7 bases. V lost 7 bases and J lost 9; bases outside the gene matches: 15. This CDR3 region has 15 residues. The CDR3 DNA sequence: TGTGCCAGCACTAAGGGTGGGTCCTCGGGGGGTGAGCAGTTCTTC. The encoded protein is CASTKGGSSGGEQFF.

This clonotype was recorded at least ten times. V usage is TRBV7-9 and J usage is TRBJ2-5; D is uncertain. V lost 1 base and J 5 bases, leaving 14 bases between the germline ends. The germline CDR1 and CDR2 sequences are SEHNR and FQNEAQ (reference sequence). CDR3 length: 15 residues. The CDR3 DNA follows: TGTGCCAGCAGCTTAGATCCTAGATCTTCTGAGACCCAGTACTTC. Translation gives CASSLDPRSSETQYF.

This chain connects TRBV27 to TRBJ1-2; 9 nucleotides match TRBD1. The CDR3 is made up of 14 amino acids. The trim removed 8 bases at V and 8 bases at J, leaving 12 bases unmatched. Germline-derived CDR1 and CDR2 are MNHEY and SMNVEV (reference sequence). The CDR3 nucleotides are TGTGCCAGCGGATCCGGGACAGGGCAGTACGGCTACACCTTC. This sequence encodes CASGSGTGQYGYTF.

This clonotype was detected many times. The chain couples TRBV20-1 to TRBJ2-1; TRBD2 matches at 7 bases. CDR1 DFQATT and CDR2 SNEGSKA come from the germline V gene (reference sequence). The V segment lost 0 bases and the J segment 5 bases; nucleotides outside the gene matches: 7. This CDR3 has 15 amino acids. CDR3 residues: CSARDRGLGNNEQFF. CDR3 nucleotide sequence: TGCAGTGCTAGAGATCGAGGACTAGGAAACAATGAGCAGTTCTTC.

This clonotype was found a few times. DNA for the CDR3: TGTGCCAGTAGTGCGGGACATCCCACCGGGGAGCTGTTTTTT. It yields the protein CASSAGHPTGELFF. The gene calls are TRBV19 and TRBJ2-2; possibly TRBD1 or TRBD2 for D (6 bases each). V lost 5 bases, J lost 4 bases, and 11 bases lay in between. This CDR3 is 14 amino acids long. Germline CDR1 and CDR2: LNHDA and SQIVND (reference sequence). Drawing the rest from reference TRBV19 and TRBJ2-2, the complete variable domain is DGGITQSPKYLFRKEGQNVTLSCEQNLNHDAMYWYRQDPGQGLRLIYYSQIVNDFQKGDIAEGYSVSREKKESFPLTVTSAQKNPTAFYLCASSAGHPTGELFFGEGSRLTVL.

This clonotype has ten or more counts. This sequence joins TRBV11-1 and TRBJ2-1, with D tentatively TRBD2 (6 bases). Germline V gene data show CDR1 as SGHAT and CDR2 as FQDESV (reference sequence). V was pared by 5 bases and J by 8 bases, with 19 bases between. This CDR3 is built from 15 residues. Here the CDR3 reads CASSVRGGTGDEQFF. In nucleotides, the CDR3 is TGTGCCAGCAGCGTTCGGGGAGGCACGGGGGATGAGCAGTTCTTC.

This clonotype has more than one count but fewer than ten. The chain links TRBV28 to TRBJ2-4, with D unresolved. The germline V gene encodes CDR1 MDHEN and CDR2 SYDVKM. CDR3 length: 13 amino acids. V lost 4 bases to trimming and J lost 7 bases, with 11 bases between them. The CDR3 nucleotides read TGTGCCAGCAGTTATTCCAAGACGAACATTCAGTACTTC. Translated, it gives CASSYSKTNIQYF.

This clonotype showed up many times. CDR3 sequence (DNA): TGTGCCACCAGTGATACTAGGGGGAACACCGGGGAGCTGTTTTTT. As protein: CATSDTRGNTGELFF. The chain recombines TRBV24-1 with TRBJ2-2; D possibly matches TRBD1 or TRBD2 (5 bases each). Germline CDR1 KGHDR, CDR2 SFDVKD. The V end lost 3 bases, the J end lost 1 base, and 8 bases lay between the germline ends. This CDR3 is built from 15 residues.

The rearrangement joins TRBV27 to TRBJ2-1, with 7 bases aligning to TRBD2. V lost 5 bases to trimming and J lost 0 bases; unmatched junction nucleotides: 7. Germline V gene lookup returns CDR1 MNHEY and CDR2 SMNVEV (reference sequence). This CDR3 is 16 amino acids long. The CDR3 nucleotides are TGTGCCAGCAGTACCGCTCTAGCGGCCTCCTACAATGAGCAGTTCTTC. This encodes CASSTALAASYNEQFF.

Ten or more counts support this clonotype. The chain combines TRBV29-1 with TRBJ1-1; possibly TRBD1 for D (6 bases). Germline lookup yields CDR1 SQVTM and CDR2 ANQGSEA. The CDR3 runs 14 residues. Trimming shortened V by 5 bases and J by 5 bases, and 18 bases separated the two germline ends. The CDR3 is CSVILIQGGTEAFF. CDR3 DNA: TGCAGCGTTATCCTGATACAGGGAGGGACTGAAGCTTTCTTT.

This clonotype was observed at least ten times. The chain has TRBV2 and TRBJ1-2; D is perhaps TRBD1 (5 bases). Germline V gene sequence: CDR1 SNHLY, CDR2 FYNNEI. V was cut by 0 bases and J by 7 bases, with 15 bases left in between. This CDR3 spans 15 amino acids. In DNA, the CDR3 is TGTGCCAGCAGTGAAGCAGGGACGGTGGCGAGTGGCTACACCTTC. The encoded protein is CASSEAGTVASGYTF.

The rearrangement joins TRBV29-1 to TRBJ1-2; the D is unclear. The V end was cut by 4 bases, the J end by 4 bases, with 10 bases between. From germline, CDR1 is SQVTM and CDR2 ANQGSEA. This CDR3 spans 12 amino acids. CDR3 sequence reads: CSVAGLSYGYTF. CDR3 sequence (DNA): TGCAGCGTTGCCGGACTGTCCTATGGCTACACCTTC.

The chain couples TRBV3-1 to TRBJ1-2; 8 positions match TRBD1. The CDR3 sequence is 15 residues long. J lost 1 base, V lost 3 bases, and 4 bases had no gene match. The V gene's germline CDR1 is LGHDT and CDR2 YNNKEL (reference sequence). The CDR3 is CASSHRDRINYGYTF. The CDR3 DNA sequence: TGTGCCAGCAGCCACCGGGACAGGATTAACTATGGCTACACCTTC.

In DNA form, the CDR3 reads TGCGCCAGCAGCTTGAACTCAGGGGACAATCAGCCCCAGCATTTT. Its protein product is CASSLNSGDNQPQHF. This rearrangement joins TRBV5-1 to TRBJ1-5; tentatively, D is TRBD1 (6 bases). CDR3 size: 15 residues. Trimming shortened V by 1 base and J by 3 bases, and 11 bases separated the two germline ends. Germline CDR1 and CDR2: SGHRS and YFSETQ.

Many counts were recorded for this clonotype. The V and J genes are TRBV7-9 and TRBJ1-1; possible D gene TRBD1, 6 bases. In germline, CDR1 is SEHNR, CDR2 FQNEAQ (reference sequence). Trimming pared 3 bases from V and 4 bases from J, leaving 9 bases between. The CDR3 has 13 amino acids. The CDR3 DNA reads TGTGCCAGCAGCTTTCGGGGGGCCACTGAAGCTTTCTTT. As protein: CASSFRGATEAFF. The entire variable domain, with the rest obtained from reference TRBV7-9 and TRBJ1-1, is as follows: DTGVSQNPRHKITKRGQNVTFRCDPISEHNRLYWYRQTLGQGPEFLTYFQNEAQLEKSRLLSDRFSAERPKGSFSTLEIQRTEQGDSAMYLCASSFRGATEAFFGQGTRLTVV.

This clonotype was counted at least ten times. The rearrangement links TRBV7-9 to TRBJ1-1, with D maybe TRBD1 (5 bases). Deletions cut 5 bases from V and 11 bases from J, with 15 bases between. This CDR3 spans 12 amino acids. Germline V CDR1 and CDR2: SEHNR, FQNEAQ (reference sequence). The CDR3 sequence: CASSARTHGAFF. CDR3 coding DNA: TGTGCCAGCAGCGCACGGACACACGGGGCTTTCTTT.

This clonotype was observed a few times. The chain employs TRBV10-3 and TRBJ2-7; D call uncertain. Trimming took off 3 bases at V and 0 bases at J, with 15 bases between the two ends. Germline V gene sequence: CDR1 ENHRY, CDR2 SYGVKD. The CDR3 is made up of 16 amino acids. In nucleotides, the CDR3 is TGTGCCATCAGTGAATTGGTAGGCAGACTCTCCTACGAGCAGTACTTC. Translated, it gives CAISELVGRLSYEQYF.

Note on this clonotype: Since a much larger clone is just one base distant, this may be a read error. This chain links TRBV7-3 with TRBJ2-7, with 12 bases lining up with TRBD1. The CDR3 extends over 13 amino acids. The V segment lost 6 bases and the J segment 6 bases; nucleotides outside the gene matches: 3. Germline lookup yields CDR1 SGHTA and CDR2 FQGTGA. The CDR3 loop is CASRGTGGGEQYF. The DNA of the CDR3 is TGTGCCAGCAGGGGGACAGGGGGCGGCGAGCAGTACTTC.

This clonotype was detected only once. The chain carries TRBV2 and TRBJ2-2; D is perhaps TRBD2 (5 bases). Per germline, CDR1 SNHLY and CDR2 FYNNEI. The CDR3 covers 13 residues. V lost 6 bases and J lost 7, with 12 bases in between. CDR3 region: CASSRSVSGELFF. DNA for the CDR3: TGTGCCAGCAGCCGTAGCGTTAGCGGGGAGCTGTTTTTT.

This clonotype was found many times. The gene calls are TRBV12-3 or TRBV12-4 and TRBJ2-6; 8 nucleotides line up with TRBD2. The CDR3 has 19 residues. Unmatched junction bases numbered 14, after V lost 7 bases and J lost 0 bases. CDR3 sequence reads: CASTPQAGGLLSGANVLTF. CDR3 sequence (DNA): TGTGCCAGCACTCCTCAGGCGGGGGGTCTACTCTCTGGGGCCAACGTCCTGACTTTC.